This T cell receptor beta chain was identified in a study of human T cells and chemical hapten exposure. Turning to the study itself: Minor volume differences among pooled libraries chiefly drove per-sample TCR yield variation.

TCRdb reprocessed the RACE reads via MiXCR and lists one record per CDR3 protein. The table shows fewer than 50,000 distinct CDR3 sequences, with over 3.5% occurring only once. This clonotype has at least ten counts. The CDR3 extends over 15 amino acids. CDR1 MDHEN and CDR2 SYDVKM come from the germline V gene. Trimming removed 6 bases from V and 0 bases from J; junction bases left unmatched: 4. Time point defined: patch test 1, 2 weeks after DPC sensitization. Specified treatment: therapeutic diphenylcyclopropenone sensitization with weekly scalp DPC. Blood, whole and unfractionated, served as the source for total RNA extraction.

This receptor was taken from a middle-aged man with alopecia areata. Some clones in this sample may be carry-over from other donors' samples. This chain uses TRBV28 with TRBJ2-7, with 11 nucleotides matching TRBD2. The input for sequencing was whole blood, taken in connection with sensitization to the hapten diphenylcyclopropenone (DPC). Here the CDR3 reads CASRETSGNSYEQYF. Written as DNA, the CDR3 is TGTGCCAGCAGGGAGACTAGCGGGAACTCCTACGAGCAGTACTTC.